This TCR beta chain was identified during a study of CD8+ T cells in alopecia areata. Study-level information: Affected scalp percentage determined the severity score of treated patients.

Broader study findings: Just one nonresponder means the tie between baseline CD8+ expansion and response stays uncertain. The study also sequences resident alphabeta T cells of normal skin in scalp samples.

In each case, RNA was isolated and then reverse transcribed into cDNA as the sequencing template. Method: immunoSEQ multiplex PCR; TCRdb's copy keeps in-frame clones and lacks some. In the table there are approximately 210,000 clones, around 64% of which are singletons. Treatment here: oral pan-JAK inhibitor, 5-10 mg twice daily. Worth noting for this clone: Antigen specificity is unknown.

The CDR3 has 16 amino acids. Trimming took off 2 bases at V and 0 bases at J, with 12 bases between the two ends. CDR1 and CDR2 (germline): SGHTA, FQGNSA. This TCR derives from a human donor with alopecia areata. The starting material was CD4+ T cells sorted from blood, obtained between weeks 49 and 50, from a patient treated with tofacitinib. This chain links TRBV7-2 with TRBJ2-3, with a possible D match to TRBD2 (6 bases). Written as DNA, the CDR3 is TGTGCCAGCAGCTTACGGGTGGGGGGAAGCACAGATACGCAGTATTTT. It is translated as CASSLRVGGSTDTQYF.